This TCR beta chain derives from a study of T cells in localized non-small cell lung cancer. Using immunoSEQ multiplex PCR, the repertoire was profiled, and TCRdb retains in-frame clones only, with some absent. The data contain 10,000 to 12,000 clones, 60% to 75% of them seen just once; the ten biggest clones take up under 35%. This clone has a single count. No antigen is known for it. General study points: Measurement of T cell clonality placed uninvolved adjacent lung highest, above the level in tumor. For the top 100 tumor clones, a median around 61 also appeared in adjacent lung. Higher blood T cell density tracked longer overall survival.

Looked up from germline, CDR1 is SQVTM and CDR2 is ANQGSEA. The trim removed 7 bases at V and 1 base at J, leaving 4 bases unmatched. This CDR3 is 12 amino acids long. The chain couples TRBV29-1 to TRBJ2-7; 7 nucleotides align to TRBD1. The clonotype originates from a male donor aged 60 or over with stage I lung adenocarcinoma. The sample in question was peripheral blood, obtained before any cancer treatment. This CDR3 is CSGGQFSYEQYF. Here the CDR3 DNA reads TGCAGCGGGGGACAGTTTTCCTACGAGCAGTACTTC.